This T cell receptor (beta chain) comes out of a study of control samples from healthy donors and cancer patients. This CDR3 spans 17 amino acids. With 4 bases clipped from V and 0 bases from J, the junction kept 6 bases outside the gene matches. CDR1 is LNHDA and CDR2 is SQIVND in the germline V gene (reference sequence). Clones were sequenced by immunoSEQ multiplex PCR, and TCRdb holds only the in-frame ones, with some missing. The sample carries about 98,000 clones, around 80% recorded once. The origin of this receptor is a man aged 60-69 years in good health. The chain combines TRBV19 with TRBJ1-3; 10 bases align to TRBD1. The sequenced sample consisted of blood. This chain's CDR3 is CASSTPGQGNSGNTIYF. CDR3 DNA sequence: TGTGCCAGTAGTACCCCGGGACAGGGGAACTCTGGAAACACCATATATTTT.